This TCR beta chain was found in a study of shared T cell receptors in the human thymus. Clones were sequenced by immunoSEQ multiplex PCR, and TCRdb holds only the in-frame ones, with some missing. This table has under 850,000 clones, 88% appearing once. The CDR3 has 13 amino acids. V lost 4 bases and J 0 bases, leaving 7 bases between the germline ends. Germline CDR1 and CDR2: SGHNT and YENEEA. This sample also belongs to another study, concerning human thymus T cells. That paper states: Donors were healthy Finnish babies undergoing corrective operations for congenital heart defects. Resections were taken during corrective heart surgery, and the thymus tissue came from these. V and J genes seemed to be used with bias in thymic and blood repertoires. Related research described thymic repertoires that were highly overlapping among unrelated individuals.

The sequence was obtained from a boy less than two years old with a congenital heart defect. The sample comprised thymocytes. The rearrangement links TRBV11-3 to TRBJ2-7; D is ambiguous. This CDR3 reads CASSSVDSYEQYF. CDR3 DNA: TGTGCCAGCAGCTCAGTCGACTCCTACGAGCAGTACTTC.